The subject of this entry is one TCR beta chain. What it binds is not known. CD8 memory cells included CD45RO+ cells plus CCR7-negative CD45RA+ TemRA cells. The CDR3 covers 15 residues. After removal of 7 bases from V and 4 bases from J, the junction contained 5 bases not matched to a gene. From germline, CDR1 is LNHDA and CDR2 SQIVND (reference sequence). At deep level, the assay was performed. This table comes from immunoSEQ multiplex PCR, and its TCRdb copy is limited to in-frame clones, with some not included. The data show a few hundred thousand clones, around 86% seen once. These data originate in a study of shared clonotypes between healthy human individuals. Study results and caveats: Non-shared clonotypes had lower generation probabilities than those shared by all four donors. Naive subsets, compared against memory subsets, generally had larger estimated richness values.

The receptor was isolated from a man aged 18-30 years in good health. The specimen was memory CD8+ T cells sorted from blood. As to subset: CD45RO+ cells pooled with CCR7-negative TemRA cells. The chain employs TRBV19 and TRBJ2-1, with 12 bases fitting TRBD2. Here the CDR3 reads CASTTGTSGYNEQFF. The CDR3 region has the DNA TGTGCCAGTACCACCGGGACTAGCGGGTACAATGAGCAGTTCTTC.